These 23 T cell receptor beta chains originate from one sample sequenced in a study of blood T cell repertoires in COVID-19. Sequenced by immunoSEQ multiplex PCR; TCRdb stores in-frame clones only, minus some. Of roughly 120,000 clones in the sample, 80% to 90% were seen once. The sequenced sample consisted of peripheral blood. Source of these receptors: a woman over 75 with active or convalescent COVID-19.

V and J are TRBV19 and TRBJ2-2, with 8 bases matching TRBD2. The CDR3 is 17 residues long. V was clipped by 1 base and J by 3 bases; unmatched bases: 7. The V gene's germline CDR1 is LNHDA and CDR2 SQIVND (reference sequence). This chain's CDR3 is CASSIVRTSTDTGELFF. The CDR3 coding sequence is TGTGCCAGTAGTATAGTTAGGACTAGCACCGACACCGGGGAGCTGTTTTTT.

This rearrangement joins TRBV3-1 (or the pseudogene TRBV3-2) to TRBJ2-4; 9 nucleotides match TRBD2. This CDR3 spans 15 amino acids. CDR1 and CDR2 from the germline V gene are LGHDT and YNNKEL (reference sequence). The V gene end was trimmed by 0 bases and the J gene end by 7 bases; junction bases not matched to a gene: 4. The DNA of the CDR3 is TGTGCCAGCAGCCAAGATCTGGCGGGAGGGAACATTCAGTACTTC. Its protein product is CASSQDLAGGNIQYF.

The gene calls are TRBV5-1 and TRBJ2-2; 13 positions agree with TRBD2. The CDR3 consists of 16 residues. CDR1 and CDR2 from the germline V gene are SGHRS and YFSETQ. V was clipped by 5 bases and J by 6 bases; unmatched bases: 7. The CDR3 region is CASRLGTSGMSGELFF. CDR3 nucleotide sequence: TGCGCCAGCAGGTTAGGGACTAGCGGGATGTCCGGGGAGCTGTTTTTT.

This clone appeared a single time. The chain employs TRBV19 and TRBJ1-1, with TRBD1 identical over 7 bases. Germline V gene data show CDR1 as LNHDA and CDR2 as SQIVND (reference sequence). The CDR3 contains 14 residues. The ends lost 8 bases at V and 3 bases at J; junction bases unmatched: 9. The CDR3 region is CASRQGLLDTEAFF. The CDR3, as DNA: TGTGCCAGTCGACAGGGACTCTTGGACACTGAAGCTTTCTTT.

The rearrangement links TRBV6-5 to TRBJ1-6; D is perhaps TRBD1 (5 bases). Germline V CDR1 and CDR2: MNHEY, SVGAGI. Trimming shortened V by 2 bases and J by 7 bases, and 15 bases separated the two germline ends. The CDR3 has 16 residues. The CDR3 loop reads CASSYEQVGFNSPLHF. The CDR3 bases are TGTGCCAGCAGTTACGAACAGGTCGGCTTCAATTCACCCCTCCACTTT.

The CDR3 DNA reads TGTGCCAGCAGCATCCCGGGACAGGGTATAGAGACCCAGTACTTC. It specifies CASSIPGQGIETQYF. The chain combines TRBV5-8 with TRBJ2-5; 9 bases are shared with TRBD1. The germline V gene encodes CDR1 SGHTS and CDR2 YDEGEE. CDR3 length: 15 amino acids. Germline trimming cut 4 bases from V and 4 bases from J; bases unmatched to any gene: 8.

The chain recombines TRBV6-6 with TRBJ2-7, with 12 bases lining up with TRBD2. CDR3 length equals 15 residues. With V trimmed by 4 bases and J by 2 bases, 3 bases remained unmatched. Germline CDR1 and CDR2: MNHNY and SVGAGI (reference sequence). The CDR3 sequence is CASSSLAGGTYEQYF. The CDR3 bases are TGTGCCAGCAGTTCACTAGCGGGAGGTACCTACGAGCAGTACTTC.

The V gene is TRBV7-9, the J gene TRBJ2-1; D is perhaps TRBD2 (6 bases). CDR3 size: 12 residues. Looked up from germline, CDR1 is SEHNR and CDR2 is FQNEAQ (reference sequence). Deletions cut 3 bases from V and 8 bases from J, with 8 bases between. CDR3 in DNA: TGTGCCAGCAGCTTGGAGGGTCATGAGCAGTTCTTC. Translating it yields CASSLEGHEQFF.

The sample holds a few counts of this clone. The V gene is TRBV18, the J gene TRBJ1-1, with 9 bases that match TRBD1. The trim removed 5 bases at V and 5 bases at J, leaving 9 bases unmatched. CDR3 length equals 15 residues. From germline, CDR1 is KGHSH and CDR2 LQKENI. In DNA form, the CDR3 reads TGTGCCAGCTCATCAGAACAGGGGGCGCGGACTGAAGCTTTCTTT. Protein sequence: CASSSEQGARTEAFF. Combining the CDR3 with reference TRBV18 and TRBJ1-1 gives the whole variable domain NAGVMQNPRHLVRRRGQEARLRCSPMKGHSHVYWYRQLPEEGLKFMVYLQKENIIDESGMPKERFSAEFPKEGPSILRIQQVVRGDSAAYFCASSSEQGARTEAFFGQGTRLTVV.

The chain is built from TRBV12-5 and TRBJ2-1; 9 positions agree with TRBD2. This CDR3 region has 13 residues. The V and J ends lost 7 bases and 8 bases, in that order; junction bases with no gene match: 6. Per germline, CDR1 LGHNT and CDR2 FRNRAP. CDR3 coding DNA: TGTGCTAGTGCCGGGCTAGCGGGGCATGAGCAGTTCTTC. It encodes CASAGLAGHEQFF.

This rearrangement joins TRBV2 to TRBJ1-2; no clear D gene. Trimming removed 6 bases from V and 0 bases from J, with 5 bases in between. Per the germline V gene, CDR1 is SNHLY and CDR2 is FYNNEI. This CDR3 is built from 12 residues. CDR3 sequence: CASRAANYGYTF. The CDR3 DNA is TGTGCCAGCAGGGCCGCTAACTATGGCTACACCTTC. The full variable domain, completed using reference TRBV2 and TRBJ1-2, is EPEVTQTPSHQVTQMGQEVILRCVPISNHLYFYWYRQILGQKVEFLVSFYNNEISEKSEIFDDQFSVERPDGSNFTLKIRSTKLEDSAMYFCASRAANYGYTFGSGTRLTVV.

This clone was found a few times. The gene calls are TRBV3-1 (or the pseudogene TRBV3-2) and TRBJ2-3, with unresolved D. The CDR3 is made up of 14 amino acids. Trimming left V 4 bases short and J 1 base short, with 9 bases between. Germline-derived CDR1 and CDR2 are LGHDT and YNNKEL (reference sequence). CDR3 in DNA: TGTGCCAGCAGCCTAGCCTCTGGCACAGATACGCAGTATTTT. This encodes CASSLASGTDTQYF.

The chain employs TRBV18 and TRBJ1-1; D is ambiguous. In germline, CDR1 is KGHSH, CDR2 LQKENI. This CDR3 comprises 16 residues. V was clipped by 3 bases and J by 2 bases, with 16 bases between them. CDR3 loop: CASSPPVSPFNTEAFF. In DNA form, the CDR3 reads TGTGCCAGCTCACCCCCGGTTTCCCCTTTTAACACTGAAGCTTTCTTT. The full variable domain, in which reference TRBV18 and TRBJ1-1 provide the parts outside the CDR3, is NAGVMQNPRHLVRRRGQEARLRCSPMKGHSHVYWYRQLPEEGLKFMVYLQKENIIDESGMPKERFSAEFPKEGPSILRIQQVVRGDSAAYFCASSPPVSPFNTEAFFGQGTRLTVV.

The CDR3 DNA reads as TGTGCCAGCCGGATAGGAGTCTCTGGAAACACCATATATTTT. This codes for CASRIGVSGNTIYF. This chain connects TRBV27 to TRBJ1-3, with unresolved D. Germline values: CDR1 MNHEY, CDR2 SMNVEV (reference sequence). This CDR3 contains 14 residues. Trimming took off 8 bases at V and 0 bases at J, with 11 bases between the two ends.

The rearrangement joins TRBV10-3 to TRBJ2-1, with 15 bases lining up with TRBD2. The V and J ends lost 3 bases and 0 bases, in that order; junction bases with no gene match: 9. The CDR3 spans 20 residues. Germline CDR1 is ENHRY and CDR2 is SYGVKD. The DNA of the CDR3 is TGTGCCATCAGTGAAACAAATGGACTAGCGGGAGGGAGCTCCTACAATGAGCAGTTCTTC. Translation gives CAISETNGLAGGSSYNEQFF.

The gene calls are TRBV19 and TRBJ1-1; D perhaps matches TRBD1 (5 bases). The CDR3 is 15 amino acids. The V end lost 3 bases, the J end lost 0 bases, and 11 bases lay between the germline ends. Germline V gene lookup returns CDR1 LNHDA and CDR2 SQIVND (reference sequence). CDR3 nucleotides: TGTGCCAGTAGTATGACGACAGCCCTGAACACTGAAGCTTTCTTT. Its protein is CASSMTTALNTEAFF.

This rearrangement joins TRBV30 to TRBJ1-3; 8 positions agree with TRBD1. With 4 bases clipped from V and 4 bases from J, the junction kept 15 bases outside the gene matches. From germline, CDR1 is GTSNPN and CDR2 SVGIG (reference sequence). CDR3 size: 17 residues. CDR3: CAWNPNGDRGIGNTIYF. Written as DNA, the CDR3 is TGTGCCTGGAACCCTAATGGAGACAGGGGAATAGGAAACACCATATATTTT.

The chain couples TRBV7-6 to TRBJ2-1; 12 nucleotides match TRBD2. The V and J ends lost 5 bases and 8 bases, in that order; junction bases with no gene match: 13. Germline CDR1 reads SGHVS; CDR2 reads FNYEAQ. The CDR3 loop spans 17 amino acids. This CDR3 is CASSVGPLAGGPHEQFF. CDR3 coding DNA: TGTGCCAGCAGCGTAGGCCCACTAGCGGGAGGCCCCCATGAGCAGTTCTTC.

The V call is TRBV2, the J call TRBJ1-3, with D perhaps matching TRBD1 (6 bases). This CDR3 is 13 amino acids long. CDR1 and CDR2 (germline): SNHLY, FYNNEI. Trimming shortened V by 6 bases and J by 4 bases, and 10 bases separated the two germline ends. The CDR3: CASSETGGNTIYF. For the CDR3, the DNA is TGTGCCAGCAGCGAAACAGGGGGAAACACCATATATTTT.

This clone is a singleton in its sample. The chain carries TRBV7-2 and TRBJ2-1, with 8 bases fitting TRBD2. The CDR3 totals 16 residues. J gave up 1 base and V 5 bases, and 7 bases lay outside the gene matches. In germline, CDR1 is SGHTA, CDR2 FQGNSA. CDR3 loop: CASSARTSSSYNEQFF. The CDR3 nucleotides read TGTGCCAGCAGCGCCCGGACTAGCTCTTCCTACAATGAGCAGTTCTTC.

The chain uses TRBV30 and TRBJ2-1; possible D gene TRBD2, 6 bases. The CDR3 consists of 15 residues. Germline assignment: CDR1 GTSNPN and CDR2 SVGIG (reference sequence). V shed 4 bases and J shed 0 bases, with 13 bases lying between them. The CDR3 sequence is CAWKSRELSYNEQFF. DNA for the CDR3: TGTGCCTGGAAGTCACGGGAGCTCTCCTACAATGAGCAGTTCTTC.

This clone has more than one count but fewer than ten. The rearrangement joins TRBV6-5 to TRBJ2-7, with TRBD1 matching 8 bases. The CDR3 runs 13 residues. Germline CDR1 MNHEY, CDR2 SVGAGI. The J segment lost 4 bases and the V segment lost 6 bases, leaving 5 bases of the junction unmatched. The CDR3: CASSRDRIYEQYF. In DNA, the CDR3 is TGTGCCAGCAGCCGGGACAGGATTTACGAGCAGTACTTC.

V and J are TRBV6-4 and TRBJ2-2; 7 nucleotides align to TRBD2. After removal of 5 bases from V and 2 bases from J, the junction contained 5 bases not matched to a gene. Germline CDR1 MRHNA, CDR2 SNTAGT. CDR3 length: 15 amino acids. CDR3 DNA sequence: TGTGCCAGCAGTCGGGACTACTTAAACACCGGGGAGCTGTTTTTT. This translates into CASSRDYLNTGELFF.